This TCR beta chain was obtained from a study of CD8 T cells in ankylosing spondylitis. Study-level findings and limits: Ankylosing spondylitis blood seemed to carry a telltale TCR beta motif made of several highly homologous variants.

This clonotype was counted a few times. Its antigen is currently unknown. Each CDR3 protein gets one entry after TCRdb re-called the 5' RACE reads with MiXCR. In the table there are roughly 440,000 distinct CDR3 sequences, over 15% of which are singletons. The CDR3 runs 13 residues. Germline assignment: CDR1 SNHLY and CDR2 FYNNEI. Trimming took 3 bases from V and 6 from J, leaving 11 bases between them. V and J are TRBV2 and TRBJ2-5, with a tentative D call TRBD1 (6 bases). The sample was blood, either unsorted or a sorted T cell fraction (not recorded which). This clonotype was obtained from a male donor with ankylosing spondylitis. CDR3 in DNA: TGTGCCAGCAGTGACAGGGGCCGACAGACCCAGTACTTC. Amino acid sequence: CASSDRGRQTQYF.